This TCR beta chain was sequenced for a study of blood T cells in healthy people across ages. Study-level findings and limits: The CMV status of each donor remained undetermined, and this could have confounded shifts in expanded clonotypes.

This clonotype was found a few times. Its matching antigen is unknown. Researchers report isolating at least 6.5 million PBMCs per sample. It was with a sample-barcoded 5' primer and a J-beta primer mix that a second PCR of roughly 6 to 11 cycles was run. TCRdb itself ran the 5' RACE reads through MiXCR, one entry per CDR3 protein. Seen here are fewer than 2,000,000 distinct CDR3 sequences, around 36% observed once, and the top ten hold approximately 10%. Trimming removed 4 bases from V and 8 bases from J, with 15 bases in between. Germline V gene lookup returns CDR1 MNHNS and CDR2 SASEGT. CDR3 length: 14 amino acids.

This sequence joins TRBV6-1 and TRBJ2-1; D may match TRBD1 or TRBD2 (5 bases each). This receptor was taken from a woman aged 25 to 39 in good health. The sample was blood. The CDR3 here is CASSARALGDEQFF. CDR3 DNA sequence: TGTGCCAGCAGTGCTAGGGCCCTGGGGGATGAGCAGTTCTTC.